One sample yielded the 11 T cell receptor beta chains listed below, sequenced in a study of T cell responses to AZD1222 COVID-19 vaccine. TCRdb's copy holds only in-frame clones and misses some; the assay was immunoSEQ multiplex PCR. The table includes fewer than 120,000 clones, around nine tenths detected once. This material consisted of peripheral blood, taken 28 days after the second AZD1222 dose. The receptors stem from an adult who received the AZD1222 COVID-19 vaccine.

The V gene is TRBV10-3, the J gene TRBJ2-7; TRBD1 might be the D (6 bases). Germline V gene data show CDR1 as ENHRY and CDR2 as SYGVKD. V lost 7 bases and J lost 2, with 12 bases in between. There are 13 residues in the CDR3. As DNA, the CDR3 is TGTGCCATCACCGATGGACAGACCTACGAGCAGTACTTC. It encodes CAITDGQTYEQYF.

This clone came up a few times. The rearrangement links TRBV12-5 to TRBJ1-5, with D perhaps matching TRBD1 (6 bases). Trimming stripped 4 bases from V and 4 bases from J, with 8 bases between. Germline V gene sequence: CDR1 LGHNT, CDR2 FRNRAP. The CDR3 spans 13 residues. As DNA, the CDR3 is TGTGCTAGTGGTTGGACAGAGAATCAGCCCCAGCATTTT. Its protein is CASGWTENQPQHF.

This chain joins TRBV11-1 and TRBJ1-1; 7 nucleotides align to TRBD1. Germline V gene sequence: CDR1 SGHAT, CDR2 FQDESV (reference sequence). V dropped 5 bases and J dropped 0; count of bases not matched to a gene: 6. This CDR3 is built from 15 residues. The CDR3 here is CASSPWDSLNTEAFF. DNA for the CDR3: TGTGCCAGCAGCCCGTGGGACAGCTTGAACACTGAAGCTTTCTTT.

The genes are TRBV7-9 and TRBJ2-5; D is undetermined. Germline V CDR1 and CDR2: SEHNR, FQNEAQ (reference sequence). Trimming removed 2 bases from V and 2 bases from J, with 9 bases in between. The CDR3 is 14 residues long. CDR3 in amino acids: CASSLIGQQETQYF. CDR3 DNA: TGTGCCAGCAGCTTAATAGGTCAGCAAGAGACCCAGTACTTC.

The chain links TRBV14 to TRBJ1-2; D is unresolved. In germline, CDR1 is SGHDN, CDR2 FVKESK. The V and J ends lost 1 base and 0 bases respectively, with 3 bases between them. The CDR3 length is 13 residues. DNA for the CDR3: TGTGCCAGCAGCCAAGGAGCTAACTATGGCTACACCTTC. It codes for CASSQGANYGYTF.

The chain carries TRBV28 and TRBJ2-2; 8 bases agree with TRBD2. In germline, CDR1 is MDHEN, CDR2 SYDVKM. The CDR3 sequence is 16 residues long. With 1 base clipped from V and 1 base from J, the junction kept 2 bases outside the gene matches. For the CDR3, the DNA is TGTGCCAGCAGTTTATTCAGCGGGAGGAACACCGGGGAGCTGTTTTTT. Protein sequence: CASSLFSGRNTGELFF.

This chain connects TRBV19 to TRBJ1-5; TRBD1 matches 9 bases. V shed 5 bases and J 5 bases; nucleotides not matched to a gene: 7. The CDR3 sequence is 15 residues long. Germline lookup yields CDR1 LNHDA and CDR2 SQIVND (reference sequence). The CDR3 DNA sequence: TGTGCCAGTAGTTGGGACAGGGATACTTATCAGCCCCAGCATTTT. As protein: CASSWDRDTYQPQHF.

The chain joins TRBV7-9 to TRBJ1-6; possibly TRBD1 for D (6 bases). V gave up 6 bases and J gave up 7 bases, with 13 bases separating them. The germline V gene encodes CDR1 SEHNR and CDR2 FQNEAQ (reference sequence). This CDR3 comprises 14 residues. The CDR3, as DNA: TGTGCCAGCAGGGTACAGGGAGAGAATTCACCCCTCCACTTT. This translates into CASRVQGENSPLHF.

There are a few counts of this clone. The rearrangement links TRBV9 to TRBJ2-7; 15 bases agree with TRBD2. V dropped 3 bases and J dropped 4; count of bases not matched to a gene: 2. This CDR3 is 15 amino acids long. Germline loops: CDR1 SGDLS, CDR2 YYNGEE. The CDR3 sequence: CASSAGTSGGYEQYF. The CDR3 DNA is TGTGCCAGCAGCGCCGGGACTAGCGGGGGGTACGAGCAGTACTTC.

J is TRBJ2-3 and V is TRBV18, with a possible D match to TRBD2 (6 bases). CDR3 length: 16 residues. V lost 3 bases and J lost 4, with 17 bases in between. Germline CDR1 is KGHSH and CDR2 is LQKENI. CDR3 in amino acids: CASSPLRSGLSDTQYF. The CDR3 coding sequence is TGTGCCAGCTCACCGCTCAGAAGCGGGTTGTCAGATACGCAGTATTTT. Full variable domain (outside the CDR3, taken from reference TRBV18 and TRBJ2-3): NAGVMQNPRHLVRRRGQEARLRCSPMKGHSHVYWYRQLPEEGLKFMVYLQKENIIDESGMPKERFSAEFPKEGPSILRIQQVVRGDSAAYFCASSPLRSGLSDTQYFGPGTRLTVL.

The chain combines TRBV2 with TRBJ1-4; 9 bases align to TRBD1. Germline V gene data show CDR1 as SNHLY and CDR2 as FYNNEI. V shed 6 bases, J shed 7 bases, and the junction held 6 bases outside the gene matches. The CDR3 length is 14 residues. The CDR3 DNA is TGTGCCAGCAGCCCGGACAGGGGCGGTGAAAAACTGTTTTTT. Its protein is CASSPDRGGEKLFF.